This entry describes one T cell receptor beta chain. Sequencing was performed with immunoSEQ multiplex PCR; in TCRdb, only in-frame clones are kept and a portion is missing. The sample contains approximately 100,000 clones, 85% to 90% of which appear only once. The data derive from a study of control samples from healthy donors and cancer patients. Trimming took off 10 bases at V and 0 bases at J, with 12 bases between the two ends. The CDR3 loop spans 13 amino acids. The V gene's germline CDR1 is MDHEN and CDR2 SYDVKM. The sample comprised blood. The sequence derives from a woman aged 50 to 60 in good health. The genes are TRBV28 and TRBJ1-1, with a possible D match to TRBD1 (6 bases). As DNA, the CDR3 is TGTGCCACCGACAGGCGACTGAACACTGAAGCTTTCTTT. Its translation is CATDRRLNTEAFF.